A single sample is the source of the 3 T cell receptor beta chains below, sequenced in a study of vaccination effects on CD4 cells after COVID-19 (dated by TCRdb to the early 2020s). Library prep was done by the immunoSEQ multiplex PCR assay. Not all clones reach the TCRdb copy of this immuneACCESS table, which keeps in-frame sequences only. Checked studies attribute under half of the gap to unresolved V genes and leave the rest unexplained. This sample has more than 35,000 clones in its table, and about 60% of those were observed once. The ten top clones hold under 15% of the sample. No antigen has been identified for these receptors. In the ViraFEST assay, PBMC were stimulated with viral peptide pools, and antigen-specific CD4+ T cell clonotypes were then identified by expansion using TCR sequencing. After around ten days of culture, CD4+ T cells were isolated with the EasySep CD4+ T cell isolation kit. Healthy vaccine recipients had no prior SARS-CoV-2 infection, confirmed by negative nucleocapsid antibodies before and after vaccination.

The material sequenced was CD4+ T cells from PBMCs cultured with HCoV-OC43 spike peptides, taken before COVID-19 vaccination. The sample's cell subset or site label, decoded: HCoV-OC43 spike overlapping peptide pool stimulation. These receptors were collected from a human donor who received a COVID-19 vaccine.

This clone was seen more than once but under ten times. The V gene is TRBV27, the J gene TRBJ1-3; D ambiguous. CDR3 length equals 15 residues. CDR1 MNHEY and CDR2 SMNVEV come from the germline V gene (reference sequence). The V and J ends lost 1 base and 2 bases respectively, with 9 bases between them. CDR3 nucleotide sequence: TGTGCCAGCAGTTTATACGGAAGCACTGGAAACACCATATATTTT. Translation gives CASSLYGSTGNTIYF.

This clone was picked up a small number of times. The chain recombines TRBV11-3 with TRBJ2-7; 7 nucleotides match TRBD1. The germline V gene has CDR1 SGHNT and CDR2 YENEEA. After removal of 5 bases from V and 6 bases from J, the junction contained 10 bases not matched to a gene. This CDR3 is 14 amino acids long. This chain's CDR3 is CASSTRQGAAEQYF. The CDR3 region has the DNA TGTGCCAGCAGCACTCGACAGGGTGCTGCCGAGCAGTACTTC.

This chain links TRBV7-2 with TRBJ1-6, with TRBD1 as a possible D gene (6 bases). Deletions cut 3 bases from V and 4 bases from J, with 10 bases between. This CDR3 contains 15 residues. Germline V lookup: CDR1 SGHTA, CDR2 FQGNSA. This CDR3 reads CASSFAGVYNSPLHF. CDR3 coding DNA: TGTGCCAGCAGCTTCGCAGGGGTATATAATTCACCCCTCCACTTT.